The sequence of this T cell receptor beta chain was determined in a study of identical twins. The CDR3 sequence is 16 residues long. Germline values: CDR1 DFQATT, CDR2 SNEGSKA (reference sequence). Each CDR3 protein is one row after TCRdb ran MiXCR on the 5' RACE reads. Among 300,000 to 400,000 distinct CDR3 sequences, over 9% were seen once, and the ten largest hold 7.2%. Study-wide results and limits: Conclusions relied on cross-sectional statistical analysis, not following the same donors. Twin-shared out-of-frame alpha sequences showed excess low generation probability. Memory repertoires showed no such pattern, whereas abundant cord blood beta clonotypes carried fewer insertions.

Details on this clonotype: Its antigen is currently unknown. At one end, the junction sequence differs from germline, possibly due to a read error.

This sample was shared with a second study, whose subject was yellow fever vaccine responses in identical twins.

The source of this sequence is a woman aged 18-29 years in good health. V gene TRBV20-1 combines with J gene TRBJ2-1; 7 nucleotides agree with TRBD2. Sample: CD8+ T cells sorted from blood. CDR3 nucleotide sequence: TGCAGTGCTAGAGATGAGGGTAGCGGGCTATACAATGAACAGTTCTTC. It is translated as CSARDEGSGLYNEQFF.